The next 28 T cell receptor beta chains were all read from a single sample in a study of blood T cell repertoires in COVID-19. Assay used: immunoSEQ multiplex PCR; TCRdb lists only in-frame clones, some missing. The sample has more than 200,000 clones; roughly four fifths are singletons. Sequencing was performed on peripheral blood. These receptors all come from a man aged 50 to 59 with active or convalescent COVID-19.

This rearrangement joins TRBV5-1 to TRBJ2-2, with 12 bases aligning to TRBD2. The length of the CDR3 is 17 residues. CDR1 is SGHRS, CDR2 YFSETQ, per germline. The trim removed 4 bases at V and 7 bases at J, leaving 11 bases unmatched. The CDR3 protein is CASSTVPSGGALGELFF. DNA for the CDR3: TGCGCCAGCAGCACCGTTCCTAGCGGGGGGGCCCTCGGGGAGCTGTTTTTT.

The chain is built from TRBV30 and TRBJ1-1; D not certain. This CDR3 contains 11 residues. Trimming left V 4 bases short and J 1 base short, with 4 bases between. Germline CDR1 reads GTSNPN; CDR2 reads SVGIG (reference sequence). This CDR3 is CAWNRNTEAFF. CDR3 coding DNA: TGTGCCTGGAATAGGAACACTGAAGCTTTCTTT.

The CDR3 spells CAWRAGGPTDTQYF. The CDR3, as DNA: TGTGCCTGGAGAGCGGGGGGGCCCACAGATACGCAGTATTTT. The chain combines TRBV30 with TRBJ2-3; 10 bases match TRBD2. The CDR3 has 14 amino acids. Germline lookup yields CDR1 GTSNPN and CDR2 SVGIG (reference sequence). Trimming at V came to 3 bases and at J to 2 bases, leaving 2 bases not matched to a gene.

This chain joins TRBV11-2 and TRBJ2-7; 9 bases map to TRBD1. There are 16 residues in the CDR3. V lost 0 bases and J lost 4; bases outside the gene matches: 7. Germline lookup yields CDR1 SGHAT and CDR2 FQNNGV. The CDR3 reads CASSLDVGQGRYEQYF. The CDR3 bases are TGTGCCAGCAGCTTAGATGTGGGACAGGGTCGGTACGAGCAGTACTTC.

The J gene is TRBJ2-5, the V gene TRBV5-1; 8 nucleotides agree with TRBD2. Germline CDR1 and CDR2: SGHRS and YFSETQ. Trimming removed 6 bases from V and 5 bases from J; junction bases left unmatched: 9. The CDR3 covers 14 residues. CDR3 nucleotide sequence: TGCGCCAGCATCCAAAGCGGGGGAGGGGAGACCCAGTACTTC. Encoded protein: CASIQSGGGETQYF.

V gene TRBV28 combines with J gene TRBJ2-1, with 8 nucleotides matching TRBD1. V dropped 5 bases and J dropped 4; count of bases not matched to a gene: 7. Germline CDR1 is MDHEN and CDR2 is SYDVKM. CDR3 length equals 15 residues. CDR3 nucleotides: TGTGCCAGCAGTCCCCCCGGACAGGGATACAATGAGCAGTTCTTC. Protein product: CASSPPGQGYNEQFF.

DNA for the CDR3: TGTGCCAGCAGCTTTGCGACAGGGGGGTCCCACGAGCAGTACTTC. Translation gives CASSFATGGSHEQYF. This chain uses TRBV5-8 with TRBJ2-7; TRBD1 matches at 9 bases. Germline lookup yields CDR1 SGHTS and CDR2 YDEGEE. V dropped 2 bases and J dropped 5; count of bases not matched to a gene: 8. This CDR3 is built from 15 residues.

The V gene is TRBV7-9, the J gene TRBJ2-3; unclear D gene. The CDR3 is 15 amino acids. Germline lookup yields CDR1 SEHNR and CDR2 FQNEAQ (reference sequence). The V end was cut by 2 bases, the J end by 2 bases, with 11 bases between. The DNA of the CDR3 is TGTGCCAGCAGCTTACTCAGGCCACCCACAGATACGCAGTATTTT. Its translation is CASSLLRPPTDTQYF.

The CDR3 bases are TGTGCCAGCAGCTCAACGCGACTAGCGGGGGGGAACACCGGGGAGCTGTTTTTT. It encodes CASSSTRLAGGNTGELFF. The V gene is TRBV5-4, the J gene TRBJ2-2; 13 bases fit TRBD2. The junction had 6 bases not matched to a gene; V was cut back by 3 bases and J by 1 base. The germline V gene encodes CDR1 SGHNT and CDR2 YYREEE (reference sequence). The CDR3 spans 18 residues.

This clone was found once. The gene calls are TRBV6-1 and TRBJ2-4; 13 nucleotides agree with TRBD2. This CDR3 has 17 amino acids. Trimming removed 4 bases from V and 0 bases from J; junction bases left unmatched: 3. The germline V gene has CDR1 MNHNS and CDR2 SASEGT. For the CDR3, the DNA is TGTGCCAGCAGTGCACTAGCGGGGGGGATAGCCAAAAACATTCAGTACTTC. Translation: CASSALAGGIAKNIQYF.

This chain joins TRBV6-1 and TRBJ1-6; TRBD1 matches 11 bases. The CDR3 covers 17 residues. CDR1 and CDR2 (germline): MNHNS, SASEGT. J was trimmed by 8 bases and V by 3 bases; bases with no gene match: 9. CDR3 nucleotide sequence: TGTGCCAGCAGTGACAACTGGACAGGGGGCTTGGATTCACCCCTCCACTTT. It translates to CASSDNWTGGLDSPLHF.

The rearrangement links TRBV9 to TRBJ2-3; D not certain. V was shortened by 4 bases and J by 0 bases, with 3 bases between the two germline ends. Germline assignment: CDR1 SGDLS and CDR2 YYNGEE. This CDR3 contains 12 residues. Here the CDR3 reads CASSPSTDTQYF. As DNA, the CDR3 is TGTGCCAGCAGCCCGAGCACAGATACGCAGTATTTT.

The chain employs TRBV7-2 and TRBJ2-6; weak D call: TRBD1 (6 bases). V lost 1 base, J lost 2 bases, and 12 bases lay in between. Germline V gives CDR1 SGHTA, CDR2 FQGNSA. This CDR3 is built from 17 residues. The CDR3 region has the DNA TGTGCCAGCAGCTTAGACACCGACAGGACTGGGGCCAACGTCCTGACTTTC. This translates into CASSLDTDRTGANVLTF. Full variable domain (missing parts from reference TRBV7-2 and TRBJ2-6): GAGVSQSPSNKVTEKGKDVELRCDPISGHTALYWYRQSLGQGLEFLIYFQGNSAPDKSGLPSDRFSAERTGGSVSTLTIQRTQQEDSAVYLCASSLDTDRTGANVLTFGAGSRLTVL.

This clone showed up just a few times. J is TRBJ2-7 and V is TRBV4-2; 8 bases line up with TRBD2. The CDR3 contains 15 residues. The germline gives CDR1 LGHNA, CDR2 YNFKEQ. The V gene end was trimmed by 0 bases and the J gene end by 4 bases; junction bases not matched to a gene: 5. CDR3: CASSQDNSGGYEQYF. The CDR3 bases are TGTGCCAGCAGCCAAGATAACAGCGGGGGATACGAGCAGTACTTC.

This clone has a handful of counts. The CDR3 DNA reads as TGCGCCAGCAGCGCCGGACTAGCGGGGAAGCACGAGCAGTACTTC. Translated: CASSAGLAGKHEQYF. The chain uses TRBV5-1 and TRBJ2-7; TRBD2 agrees at 12 bases. The CDR3 length is 15 residues. Trimming cost V 4 bases and J 5 bases; bases outside gene matches: 7. Germline V gene sequence: CDR1 SGHRS, CDR2 YFSETQ. Together with reference TRBV5-1 and TRBJ2-7, the CDR3 gives the full variable domain: KAGVTQTPRYLIKTRGQQVTLSCSPISGHRSVSWYQQTPGQGLQFLFEYFSETQRNKGNFPGRFSGRQFSNSRSEMNVSTLELGDSALYLCASSAGLAGKHEQYFGPGTRLTVT.

The chain has TRBV10-2 and TRBJ1-4; 9 bases fit TRBD1. The length of the CDR3 is 14 residues. Germline CDR1 is WSHSY and CDR2 is SAAADI. V shed 6 bases, J shed 6 bases, and the junction held 5 bases outside the gene matches. In DNA form, the CDR3 reads TGCGCCAGCAGCCAACAGGGGGCGGATGAAAAACTGTTTTTT. This gives the protein CASSQQGADEKLFF.

The chain employs TRBV25-1 and TRBJ2-3; D is perhaps TRBD2 (6 bases). CDR3 size: 14 residues. V was trimmed by 7 bases and J by 4 bases, leaving 15 bases between them. The germline gives CDR1 MGHDK, CDR2 SYGVNS. CDR3 protein: CASKSEGRADTQYF. The CDR3 DNA reads as TGTGCCAGCAAGTCGGAGGGTCGGGCAGATACGCAGTATTTT.

The chain employs TRBV14 and TRBJ1-2; D is possibly TRBD1 (5 bases). V was pared by 4 bases and J by 5 bases, with 14 bases between. Germline V gene sequence: CDR1 SGHDN, CDR2 FVKESK. The CDR3 consists of 14 residues. The CDR3 DNA reads TGTGCCAGCAGCCCCCACGGGGGGTTATATGGCTACACCTTC. This codes for CASSPHGGLYGYTF. Combining the CDR3 with reference TRBV14 and TRBJ1-2 gives the whole variable domain EAGVTQFPSHSVIEKGQTVTLRCDPISGHDNLYWYRRVMGKEIKFLLHFVKESKQDESGMPNNRFLAERTGGTYSTLKVQPAELEDSGVYFCASSPHGGLYGYTFGSGTRLTVV.

The chain employs TRBV3-1 (or the pseudogene TRBV3-2) and TRBJ2-5; 9 nucleotides align to TRBD2. The germline V gene encodes CDR1 LGHDT and CDR2 YNNKEL (reference sequence). Trimming cost V 3 bases and J 5 bases; bases outside gene matches: 10. The CDR3 consists of 16 residues. Here the CDR3 reads CASSQVQAGGGETQYF. The CDR3 DNA follows: TGTGCCAGCAGCCAGGTCCAGGCGGGAGGGGGCGAGACCCAGTACTTC.

The CDR3 is CASSLAGMETQYF. The CDR3 DNA follows: TGTGCCAGCAGCTTGGCGGGCATGGAGACCCAGTACTTC. The gene calls are TRBV7-8 and TRBJ2-5, with D tentatively TRBD2 (5 bases). V lost 3 bases and J lost 5, with 10 bases in between. Germline assignment: CDR1 SGHVS and CDR2 FQNEAQ. The CDR3 has 13 amino acids.

In its sample, this clone was seen a few times. This chain connects TRBV30 to TRBJ2-5; TRBD2 matches at 9 bases. This CDR3 is 15 amino acids long. Trimming cost V 2 bases and J 2 bases; bases outside gene matches: 6. The V gene's germline CDR1 is GTSNPN and CDR2 SVGIG (reference sequence). The chain's CDR3 is CAWSRRGGQQETQYF. The CDR3, as DNA: TGTGCCTGGAGTCGGCGGGGGGGTCAACAAGAGACCCAGTACTTC.

The chain joins TRBV28 to TRBJ2-1; D ambiguous. The CDR3 spans 15 residues. Germline lookup yields CDR1 MDHEN and CDR2 SYDVKM. V lost 4 bases, J lost 0 bases, and 10 bases lay in between. CDR3 in amino acids: CASSYSLTSYNEQFF. Written as DNA, the CDR3 is TGTGCCAGCAGTTACTCGCTTACCTCCTACAATGAGCAGTTCTTC. Using reference TRBV28 and TRBJ2-1 for the parts outside the CDR3, the full variable domain is DVKVTQSSRYLVKRTGEKVFLECVQDMDHENMFWYRQDPGLGLRLIYFSYDVKMKEKGDIPEGYSVSREKKERFSLILESASTNQTSMYLCASSYSLTSYNEQFFGPGTRLTVL.

This CDR3 is CASRTGGTEKLFF. As DNA, the CDR3 is TGTGCCAGCAGGACCGGGGGTACTGAAAAACTGTTTTTT. The chain combines TRBV12-3 or TRBV12-4 with TRBJ1-4; tentative D call: TRBD1 (5 bases). Trimming left V 6 bases short and J 7 bases short, with 12 bases between. The CDR3 extends over 13 amino acids.

The rearrangement links TRBV7-9 to TRBJ1-1; tentative D call: TRBD1 (6 bases). V lost 3 bases and J lost 1, with 9 bases in between. The V gene's germline CDR1 is SEHNR and CDR2 FQNEAQ (reference sequence). This CDR3 contains 14 residues. CDR3 DNA: TGTGCCAGCAGCTTCGGACAGCCGAACACTGAAGCTTTCTTT. Protein: CASSFGQPNTEAFF.

In its sample, this clone was seen a few times. The chain employs TRBV27 and TRBJ2-3, with 8 bases that match TRBD2. The V gene end was trimmed by 3 bases and the J gene end by 6 bases; junction bases not matched to a gene: 11. Per the germline V gene, CDR1 is MNHEY and CDR2 is SMNVEV (reference sequence). CDR3 length: 16 amino acids. The CDR3 protein is CASSFSRGGLGDTQYF. CDR3 sequence (DNA): TGTGCCAGCAGTTTCTCTCGGGGGGGCCTTGGGGATACGCAGTATTTT.

This rearrangement joins TRBV3-1 (or the pseudogene TRBV3-2) to TRBJ1-1; 10 bases agree with TRBD1. Trimming took 3 bases from V and 0 from J; bases not matched to a gene: 7. CDR3 length equals 17 residues. Per germline, CDR1 LGHDT and CDR2 YNNKEL (reference sequence). The CDR3 DNA follows: TGTGCCAGCAGCCATAAGACAGGGGGCCTCATGAACACTGAAGCTTTCTTT. This gives the protein CASSHKTGGLMNTEAFF.

CDR3 nucleotides: TGCAGCGTTTACGCAGGGCCGGGGGACTATGGCTACACCTTC. Translating it yields CSVYAGPGDYGYTF. The V and J genes are TRBV29-1 and TRBJ1-2; TRBD1 is a possible D gene (5 bases). CDR1 SQVTM and CDR2 ANQGSEA come from the germline V gene. The germline V and J ends were trimmed by 5 bases and 3 bases, with 16 bases remaining between them. The CDR3 contains 14 residues.

The chain uses TRBV6-5 and TRBJ2-2; the D gene is possibly TRBD1 (6 bases). Germline CDR1 reads MNHEY; CDR2 reads SVGAGI. Trimming cost V 8 bases and J 5 bases, with 18 bases left between them. The CDR3 runs to 15 residues. The CDR3 DNA is TGTGCCAGCTCTGGACAGCTAACAGTGACCGGGGAGCTGTTTTTT. Its translation is CASSGQLTVTGELFF.